This TCR beta chain was observed in a study of control samples from healthy donors and cancer patients. Produced via immunoSEQ multiplex PCR; TCRdb's table is partial and in-frame only. The data contain roughly 29,000 clones, nearly 90% of them singletons. This clone appeared once. CDR1 and CDR2 (germline): LGHNA, YSLEER. The CDR3 is made up of 13 amino acids. The V end lost 4 bases, the J end lost 6 bases, and 10 bases lay between the germline ends. The clonotype originates from a female donor with melanoma. Sequenced sample: formalin-fixed, paraffin-embedded tissue. This chain links TRBV4-3 with TRBJ1-5; tentative D call: TRBD1 (5 bases). The chain's CDR3 is CASSPGMGQPQHF. CDR3 coding DNA: TGCGCCAGCAGCCCAGGGATGGGTCAGCCCCAGCATTTT.